Described below is a single T cell receptor (beta chain) sequence and its context. As yet, its antigen is unknown. This specimen comes from a study of beta chain features in type 1 diabetes. Study summary: Cell yields, gender and age were comparable in patients and healthy donors. Overall study results and limits: In every one of the four CD4+ subsets, TCRB CDR3s were moderately but significantly shorter in Type 1 diabetes patients. Any role of HLA type in TCRB rearrangement remained unresolved here.

The CDR3 consists of 15 residues. The V gene's germline CDR1 is SGDLS and CDR2 YYNGEE. After removal of 4 bases from V and 0 bases from J, the junction contained 6 bases not matched to a gene. As every portion of the isolated RNA was reverse transcribed, the sequencing read expressed TCRB transcripts. Only in-frame clones appear in the TCRdb table, and some are missing; sequencing was by immunoSEQ multiplex PCR. The sample lists more than 100,000 clones, around 10% occurring once. Purity exceeding 95% was reached by all sorted populations. Sequencing was carried out using central memory CD4+ T cells from blood. The J gene is TRBJ2-5, the V gene TRBV9, with 7 bases lining up with TRBD1. The TCR sequence derives from a man between 25 and 39 years old with type 1 diabetes. The CDR3 DNA reads TGTGCCAGCAGCATGGACAGGAGTTACCAAGAGACCCAGTACTTC. Translation gives CASSMDRSYQETQYF.